Included here is one T cell receptor beta chain sequence, with context. TCRdb re-called the RT-PCR reads through MiXCR, storing one row per CDR3 protein. The sample carries about 680,000 distinct CDR3 sequences, more than 13% recorded once. In germline, CDR1 is MNHEY, CDR2 SMNVEV (reference sequence). The CDR3 spans 15 residues. The V and J ends lost 3 bases and 7 bases, in that order; junction bases with no gene match: 5. What was sequenced was memory CD4+ T cells from blood. The rearrangement uses TRBV27 and TRBJ2-1; TRBD1 aligns across 11 bases. The TCR comes from a female donor in good health, serving as a healthy control. The CDR3 protein is CASSLRTGGRNEQFF. In nucleotides, the CDR3 is TGTGCCAGCAGTTTGCGGACAGGGGGCCGGAATGAGCAGTTCTTC.